These 4 T cell receptor beta chains originate from one sample sequenced in a study of regulatory T cells in long-lasting Graves disease. Relying on iRepertoire HTBI primers and Arm-PCR of CDR3 regions, the team built TCR beta libraries. MiXCR was run by TCRdb on the multiplex PCR reads, yielding one entry per CDR3 protein. Of 620,000 or so distinct CDR3 sequences in the sample, 16% were seen once. Time point described: newly diagnosed GD, antithyroid drugs for less than 3 months. PBMCs were the source of the RNA used for TCR sequencing. These data also formed part of another study, on T cells in Graves' hyperthyroidism and ophthalmopathy.

This sample comprised peripheral blood mononuclear cells (PBMCs), obtained at new diagnosis, from a patient treated with antithyroid drugs. Every receptor here comes from a woman in her thirties with Graves disease.

This clonotype was counted many times. J is TRBJ1-2 and V is TRBV10-3, with 8 nucleotides matching TRBD1. The V and J ends lost 6 bases and 4 bases, in that order; junction bases with no gene match: 4. The CDR3 runs to 13 residues. In germline, CDR1 is ENHRY, CDR2 SYGVKD. DNA of the CDR3: TGTGCCATCAGGGGGACAGGAGGCTATGGCTACACCTTC. It translates to CAIRGTGGYGYTF.

This clonotype was counted at least ten times. The chain uses TRBV19 and TRBJ2-7; weak D call: TRBD1 (6 bases). Germline V lookup: CDR1 LNHDA, CDR2 SQIVND (reference sequence). The V end was cut by 6 bases, the J end by 1 base, with 16 bases between. There are 15 residues in the CDR3. CDR3 coding DNA: TGTGCCAGTAGCGAGGGGGACGGAACGTCCTACGAGCAGTACTTC. As protein: CASSEGDGTSYEQYF. The full variable domain, rest sourced from reference TRBV19 and TRBJ2-7, is DGGITQSPKYLFRKEGQNVTLSCEQNLNHDAMYWYRQDPGQGLRLIYYSQIVNDFQKGDIAEGYSVSREKKESFPLTVTSAQKNPTAFYLCASSEGDGTSYEQYFGPGTRLTVT.

This chain uses TRBV7-9 with TRBJ2-7; 10 nucleotides align to TRBD2. V shed 5 bases and J 2 bases; nucleotides not matched to a gene: 9. Germline V gene sequence: CDR1 SEHNR, CDR2 FQNEAQ (reference sequence). The CDR3 runs 16 residues. The CDR3 sequence is CASSRRVGTSAYEQYF. The CDR3, as DNA: TGTGCCAGCAGCCGACGAGTCGGGACTAGCGCCTACGAGCAGTACTTC.

This clonotype was picked up many times. The chain uses TRBV7-8 and TRBJ2-7; tentatively, D is TRBD2 (5 bases). This CDR3 comprises 16 residues. Trimming removed 3 bases at V and 6 bases at J, with 21 bases between. Germline V gene sequence: CDR1 SGHVS, CDR2 FQNEAQ. CDR3 amino acids: CASSLSRLVVGSEQYF. CDR3 nucleotides: TGTGCCAGCAGCTTGTCTCGGCTAGTGGTTGGGAGCGAGCAGTACTTC.